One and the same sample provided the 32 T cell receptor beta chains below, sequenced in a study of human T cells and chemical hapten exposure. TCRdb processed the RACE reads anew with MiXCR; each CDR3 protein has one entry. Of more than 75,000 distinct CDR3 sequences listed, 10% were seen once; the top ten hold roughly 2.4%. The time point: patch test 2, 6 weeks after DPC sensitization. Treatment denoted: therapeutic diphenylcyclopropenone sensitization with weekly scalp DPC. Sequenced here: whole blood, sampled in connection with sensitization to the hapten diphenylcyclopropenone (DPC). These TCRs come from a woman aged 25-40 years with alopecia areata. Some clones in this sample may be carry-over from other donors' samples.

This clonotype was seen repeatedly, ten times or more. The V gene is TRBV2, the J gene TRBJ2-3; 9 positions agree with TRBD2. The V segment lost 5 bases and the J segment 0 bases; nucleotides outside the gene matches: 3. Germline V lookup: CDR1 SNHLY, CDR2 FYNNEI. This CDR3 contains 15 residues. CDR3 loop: CASSRTSASTDTQYF. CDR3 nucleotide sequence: TGTGCCAGCAGTCGGACTAGCGCCAGCACAGATACGCAGTATTTT.

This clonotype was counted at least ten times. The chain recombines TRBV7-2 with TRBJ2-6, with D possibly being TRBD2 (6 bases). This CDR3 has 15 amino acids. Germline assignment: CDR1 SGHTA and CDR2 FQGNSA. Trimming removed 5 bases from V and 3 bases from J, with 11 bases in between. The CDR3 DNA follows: TGTGCCAGCAGCCTCACTAGCTTTGGGGCCAACGTCCTGACTTTC. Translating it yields CASSLTSFGANVLTF.

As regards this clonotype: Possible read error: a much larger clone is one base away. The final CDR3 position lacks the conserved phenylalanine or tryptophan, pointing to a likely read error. CDR3 in amino acids: CSASRQGSVGEQFL. CDR3 nucleotide sequence: TGCAGCGCTTCTCGGCAGGGGTCGGTAGGTGAGCAGTTCCTC. The chain couples TRBV29-1 to TRBJ2-1, with a tentative D call TRBD1 (6 bases). The germline V and J ends were trimmed by 7 bases and 9 bases, with 22 bases remaining between them. Looked up from germline, CDR1 is SQVTM and CDR2 is ANQGSEA. This CDR3 is 14 amino acids long.

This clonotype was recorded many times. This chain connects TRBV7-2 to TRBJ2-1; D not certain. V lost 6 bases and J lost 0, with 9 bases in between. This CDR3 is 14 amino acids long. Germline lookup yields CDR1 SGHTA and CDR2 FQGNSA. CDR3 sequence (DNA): TGTGCCAGCAGTACGATGAGCTCCTACAATGAGCAGTTCTTC. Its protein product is CASSTMSSYNEQFF.

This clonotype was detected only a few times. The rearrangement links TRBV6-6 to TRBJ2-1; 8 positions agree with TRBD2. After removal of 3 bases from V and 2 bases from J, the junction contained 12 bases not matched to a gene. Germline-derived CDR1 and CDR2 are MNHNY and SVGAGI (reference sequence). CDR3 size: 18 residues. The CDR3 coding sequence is TGTGCCAGCAGTTATTATGCGGGAGGAACCGCTACCTACAATGAGCAGTTCTTC. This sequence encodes CASSYYAGGTATYNEQFF.

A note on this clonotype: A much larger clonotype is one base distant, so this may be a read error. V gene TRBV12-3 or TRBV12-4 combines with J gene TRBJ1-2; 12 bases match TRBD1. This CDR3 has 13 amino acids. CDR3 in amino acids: CASRPGQGAGSTF. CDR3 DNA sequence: TGTGCCAGCCGGCCGGGACAGGGGGCTGGCTCCACCTTC.

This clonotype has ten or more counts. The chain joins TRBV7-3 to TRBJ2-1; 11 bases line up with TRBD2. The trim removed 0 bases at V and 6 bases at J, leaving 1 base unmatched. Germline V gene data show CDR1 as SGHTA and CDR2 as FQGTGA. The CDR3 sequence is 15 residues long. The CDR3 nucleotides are TGTGCCAGCAGCTTAACTAGCGGGAGGGCCAATGAGCAGTTCTTC. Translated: CASSLTSGRANEQFF. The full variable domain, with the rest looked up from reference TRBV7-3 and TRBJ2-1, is GAGVSQTPSNKVTEKGKYVELRCDPISGHTALYWYRQSLGQGPEFLIYFQGTGAADDSGLPNDRFFAVRPEGSVSTLKIQRTERGDSAVYLCASSLTSGRANEQFFGPGTRLTVL.

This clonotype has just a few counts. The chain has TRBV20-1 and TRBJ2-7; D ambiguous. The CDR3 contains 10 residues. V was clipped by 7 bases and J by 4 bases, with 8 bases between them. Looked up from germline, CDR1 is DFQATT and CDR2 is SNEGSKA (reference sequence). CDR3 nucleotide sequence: TGCAGTGTATTGGGGTACGAGCAGTACTTC. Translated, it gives CSVLGYEQYF.

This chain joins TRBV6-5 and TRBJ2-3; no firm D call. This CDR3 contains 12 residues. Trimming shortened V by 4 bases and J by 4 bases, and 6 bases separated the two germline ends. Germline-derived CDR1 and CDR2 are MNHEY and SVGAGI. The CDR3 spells CASSSVSDTQYF. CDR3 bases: TGTGCCAGCAGTTCGGTATCAGATACGCAGTATTTT.

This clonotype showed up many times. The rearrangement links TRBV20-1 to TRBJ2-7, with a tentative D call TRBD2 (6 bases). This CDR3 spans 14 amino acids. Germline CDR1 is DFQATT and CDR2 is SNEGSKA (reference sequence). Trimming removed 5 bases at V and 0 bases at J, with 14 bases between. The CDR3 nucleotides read TGCAGTGCTGGCCTCCTCGGGAGCTCCTACGAGCAGTACTTC. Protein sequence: CSAGLLGSSYEQYF.

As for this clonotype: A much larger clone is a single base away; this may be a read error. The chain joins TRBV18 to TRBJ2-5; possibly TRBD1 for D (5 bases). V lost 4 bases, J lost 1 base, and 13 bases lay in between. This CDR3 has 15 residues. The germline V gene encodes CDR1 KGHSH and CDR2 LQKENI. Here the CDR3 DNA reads TGTGCCAGCTCACGAAAGACAGCCTTCCAAGAGACCCAGTACTTC. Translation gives CASSRKTAFQETQYF.

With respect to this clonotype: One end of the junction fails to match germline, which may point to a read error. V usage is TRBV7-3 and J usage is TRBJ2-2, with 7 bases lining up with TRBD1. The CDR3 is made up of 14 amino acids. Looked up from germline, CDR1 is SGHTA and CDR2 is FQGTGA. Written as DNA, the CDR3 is TGTGTCAGCTCCTGGCAGGGGGAAACCGGGGAGCTGTTTTTT. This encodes CVSSWQGETGELFF.

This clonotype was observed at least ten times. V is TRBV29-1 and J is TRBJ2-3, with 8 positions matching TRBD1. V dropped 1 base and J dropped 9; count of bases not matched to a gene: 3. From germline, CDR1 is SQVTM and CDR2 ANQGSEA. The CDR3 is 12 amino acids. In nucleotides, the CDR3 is TGCAGCGTTGAAGCGGGACAGGTAACGCAGTATTTT. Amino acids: CSVEAGQVTQYF.

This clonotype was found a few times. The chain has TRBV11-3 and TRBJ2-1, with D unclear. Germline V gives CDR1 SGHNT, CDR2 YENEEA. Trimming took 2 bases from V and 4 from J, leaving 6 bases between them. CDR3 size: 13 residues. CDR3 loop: CASSLRTYNEQFF. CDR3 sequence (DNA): TGTGCCAGCAGCTTACGTACGTACAATGAGCAGTTCTTC.

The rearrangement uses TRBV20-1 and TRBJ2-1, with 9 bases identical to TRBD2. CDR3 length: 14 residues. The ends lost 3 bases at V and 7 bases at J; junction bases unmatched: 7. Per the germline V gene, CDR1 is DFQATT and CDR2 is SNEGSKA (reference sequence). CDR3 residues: CSASSLAGSNEQFF. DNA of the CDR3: TGCAGTGCTAGTTCGCTAGCGGGATCTAATGAGCAGTTCTTC.

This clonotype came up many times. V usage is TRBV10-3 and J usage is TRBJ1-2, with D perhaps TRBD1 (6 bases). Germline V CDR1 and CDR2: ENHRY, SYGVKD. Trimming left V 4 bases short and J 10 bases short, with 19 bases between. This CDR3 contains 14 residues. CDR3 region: CAISGRQAGMNYTF. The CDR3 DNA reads TGTGCCATCAGTGGTCGACAGGCGGGGATGAACTACACCTTC.

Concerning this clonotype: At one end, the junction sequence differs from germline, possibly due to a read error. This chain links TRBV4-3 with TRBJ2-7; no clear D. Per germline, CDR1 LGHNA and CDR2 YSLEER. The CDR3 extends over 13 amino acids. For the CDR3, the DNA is TGCGCCAGCAGCCACATCGGTGACAACGAGCAATACTTC. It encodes CASSHIGDNEQYF.

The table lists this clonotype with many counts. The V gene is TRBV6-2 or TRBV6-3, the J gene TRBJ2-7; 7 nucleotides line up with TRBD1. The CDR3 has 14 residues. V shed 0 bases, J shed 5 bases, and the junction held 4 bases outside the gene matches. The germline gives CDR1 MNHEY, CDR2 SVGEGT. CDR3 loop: CASSYSTQGHEQYF. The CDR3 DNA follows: TGTGCCAGCAGTTACTCAACACAGGGGCACGAGCAGTACTTC.

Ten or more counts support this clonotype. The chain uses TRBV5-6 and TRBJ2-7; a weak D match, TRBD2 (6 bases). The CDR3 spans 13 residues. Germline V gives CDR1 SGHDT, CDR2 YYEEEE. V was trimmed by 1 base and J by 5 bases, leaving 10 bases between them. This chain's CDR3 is CASSLFQRDEQYF. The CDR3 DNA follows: TGTGCCAGCAGCTTGTTCCAGCGGGACGAGCAGTACTTC. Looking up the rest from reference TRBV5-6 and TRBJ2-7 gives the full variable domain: DAGVTQSPTHLIKTRGQQVTLRCSPKSGHDTVSWYQQALGQGPQFIFQYYEEEERQRGNFPDRFSGHQFPNYSSELNVNALLLGDSALYLCASSLFQRDEQYFGPGTRLTVT.

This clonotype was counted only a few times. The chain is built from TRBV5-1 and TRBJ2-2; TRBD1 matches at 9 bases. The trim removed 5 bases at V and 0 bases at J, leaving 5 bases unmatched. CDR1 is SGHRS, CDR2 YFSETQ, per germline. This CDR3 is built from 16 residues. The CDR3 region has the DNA TGCGCCAGCAGATCACAGGGGGCTTCGAACACCGGGGAGCTGTTTTTT. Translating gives CASRSQGASNTGELFF.

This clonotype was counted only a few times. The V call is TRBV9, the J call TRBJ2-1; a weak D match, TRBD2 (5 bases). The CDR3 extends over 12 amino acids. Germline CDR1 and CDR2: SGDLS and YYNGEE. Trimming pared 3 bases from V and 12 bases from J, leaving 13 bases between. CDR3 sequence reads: CASSDAPGSQFF. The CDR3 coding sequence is TGTGCCAGCAGCGACGCCCCGGGATCGCAGTTCTTC.

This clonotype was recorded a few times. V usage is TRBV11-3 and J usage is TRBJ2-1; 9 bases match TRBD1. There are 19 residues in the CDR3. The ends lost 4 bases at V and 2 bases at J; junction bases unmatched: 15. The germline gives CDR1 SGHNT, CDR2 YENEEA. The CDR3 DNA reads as TGTGCCAGCAGCTCTCGACAGGGGGACGCCGTCGGGACCTACAATGAGCAGTTCTTC. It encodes CASSSRQGDAVGTYNEQFF.

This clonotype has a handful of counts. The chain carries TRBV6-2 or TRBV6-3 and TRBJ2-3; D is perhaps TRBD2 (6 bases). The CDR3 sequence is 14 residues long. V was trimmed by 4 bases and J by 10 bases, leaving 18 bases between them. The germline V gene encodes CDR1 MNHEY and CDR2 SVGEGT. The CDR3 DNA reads TGTGCCAGCAGTTTGGAGGGCCGGGGATATCCGCAGTATTTT. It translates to CASSLEGRGYPQYF.

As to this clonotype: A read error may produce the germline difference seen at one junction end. DNA for the CDR3: TGTGCTAGCAGCGCGGAGACTAGCGGGTTGTCCGGGGAGCTGTTTTTT. This sequence encodes CASSAETSGLSGELFF. This chain links TRBV7-7 with TRBJ2-2, with TRBD2 identical over 10 bases. The CDR3 has 16 residues. Germline V gives CDR1 SSHAT, CDR2 FNYEAQ (reference sequence).

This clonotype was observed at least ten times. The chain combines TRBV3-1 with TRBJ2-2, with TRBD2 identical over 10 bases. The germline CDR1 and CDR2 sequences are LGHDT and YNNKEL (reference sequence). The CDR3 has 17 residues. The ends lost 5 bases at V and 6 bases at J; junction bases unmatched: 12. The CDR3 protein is CASSKSGLAGVAGELFF. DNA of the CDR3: TGTGCCAGCAGCAAATCAGGGCTAGCGGGGGTCGCCGGGGAGCTGTTTTTT.

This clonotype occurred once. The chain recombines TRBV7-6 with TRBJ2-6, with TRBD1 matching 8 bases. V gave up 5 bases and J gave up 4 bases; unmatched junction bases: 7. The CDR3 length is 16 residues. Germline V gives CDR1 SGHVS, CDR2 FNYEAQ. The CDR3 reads CASSGRTGYGANVLTF. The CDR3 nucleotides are TGTGCCAGCAGCGGAAGGACAGGGTACGGGGCCAACGTCCTGACTTTC. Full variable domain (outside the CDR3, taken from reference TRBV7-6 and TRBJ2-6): GAGVSQSPRYKVTKRGQDVALRCDPISGHVSLYWYRQALGQGPEFLTYFNYEAQQDKSGLPNDRFSAERPEGSISTLTIQRTEQRDSAMYRCASSGRTGYGANVLTFGAGSRLTVL.

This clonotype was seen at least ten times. For the CDR3, the DNA is TGTGCCAGCAGTAGTGCCGGACCCCAGCATTTT. Translating it yields CASSSAGPQHF. The gene calls are TRBV12-3 or TRBV12-4 and TRBJ1-5; D ambiguous. With 5 bases removed from V and 10 bases from J, the gap between germline ends came to 9 bases. The CDR3 consists of 11 residues.

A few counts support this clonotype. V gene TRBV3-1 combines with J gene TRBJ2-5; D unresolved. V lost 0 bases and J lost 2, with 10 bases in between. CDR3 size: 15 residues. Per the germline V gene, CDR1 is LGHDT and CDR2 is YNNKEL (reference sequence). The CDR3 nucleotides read TGTGCCAGCAGCCAAGACCCAGGCCATCAAGAGACCCAGTACTTC. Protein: CASSQDPGHQETQYF.

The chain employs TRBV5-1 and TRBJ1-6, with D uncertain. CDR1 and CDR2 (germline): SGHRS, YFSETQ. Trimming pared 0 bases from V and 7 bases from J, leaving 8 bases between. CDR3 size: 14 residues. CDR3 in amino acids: CASSLAQENSPLHF. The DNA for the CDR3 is TGCGCCAGCAGCTTGGCCCAGGAGAATTCACCCCTCCACTTT.

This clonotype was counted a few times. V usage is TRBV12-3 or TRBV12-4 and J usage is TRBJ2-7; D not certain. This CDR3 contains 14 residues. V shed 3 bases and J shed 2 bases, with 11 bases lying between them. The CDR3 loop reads CASSLARSPYEQYF. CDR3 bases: TGTGCCAGCAGTTTGGCCAGGAGCCCCTACGAGCAGTACTTC.

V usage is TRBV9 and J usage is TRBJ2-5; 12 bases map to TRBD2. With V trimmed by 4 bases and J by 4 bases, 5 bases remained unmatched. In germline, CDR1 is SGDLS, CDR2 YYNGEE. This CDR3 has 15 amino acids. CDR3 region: CASSTLAGGRETQYF. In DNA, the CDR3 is TGTGCCAGCAGCACTCTAGCGGGAGGGCGAGAGACCCAGTACTTC.

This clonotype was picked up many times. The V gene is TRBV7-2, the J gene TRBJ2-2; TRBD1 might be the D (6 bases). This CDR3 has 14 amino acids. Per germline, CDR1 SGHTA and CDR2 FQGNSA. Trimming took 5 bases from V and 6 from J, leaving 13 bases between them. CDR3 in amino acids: CASSPNRVAGELFF. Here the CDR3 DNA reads TGTGCCAGCAGCCCTAACAGGGTCGCCGGGGAGCTGTTTTTT.